Listed here is a single T cell receptor beta chain. Its matching antigen is unknown. Compared with germline, one end of the junction differs, possibly owing to a read error. This CDR3 spans 16 amino acids. Germline CDR1 reads SGHTA; CDR2 reads FQGNSA. The sample is drawn from a study of blood T cells in healthy people across ages. Study-level results: Fewer expanded clones and more diversity marked long-lived versus aged donors. Correlation between TCR beta diversity and naive T cell percentage was strong.

Combining a sample-barcoded 5' primer with a J-beta primer mix, a second PCR ran for 7 to 11 cycles. MiXCR, applied by TCRdb to the 5' RACE reads, yields one record per CDR3 protein. The data show 1.5 million to 2 million distinct CDR3 sequences, 49% seen once. Isolating PBMCs gave at least 6.5 million of these cells per sample. V is TRBV7-2 and J is TRBJ2-7; 7 bases are shared with TRBD1. The sequence was collected from a woman aged 35 to 49 in good health. The sequenced material came from blood. CDR3 sequence: CASSLRQGGFSHEQYF. CDR3 in DNA: TGTGCCAGCAGCTTAAGACAGGGCGGATTCTCCCACGAGCAGTACTTC.